The present T cell receptor (beta chain) was sequenced within a study of Graves' ophthalmopathy and Graves' hyperthyroidism. Study findings and constraints: A model built from 13 signatures distinguished ophthalmopathy from stable hyperthyroidism with 85% to 90% sensitivity and 81.08% specificity.

There are a few counts of this clonotype. What it recognizes is unknown. Where ophthalmopathy was present, donors had moderate-to-severe activity, CAS ≥3, NOSPECS ≥4 and duration under 3 months. PBMCs were isolated from an approximately 10 ml sample of fresh peripheral blood. TCR beta CDR3 regions were amplified from RNA transcripts. Following a first-round RT-PCR that used HTBI primers, a second-round multiplex PCR was carried out. TCRdb fed the multiplex PCR reads into MiXCR, producing one record per CDR3 protein. The data contain about 740,000 distinct CDR3 sequences, 35% to 50% of them singletons. V lost 5 bases, J lost 6 bases, and 10 bases stayed unmatched. Germline V gives CDR1 SGHAT, CDR2 FQDESV (reference sequence). The CDR3 is made up of 16 amino acids.

This TCR was recovered from an adult man with Graves' ophthalmopathy. The sequencing sample was made of peripheral blood. The chain couples TRBV11-1 to TRBJ2-3; 11 nucleotides match TRBD2. CDR3 nucleotide sequence: TGTGCCAGCAGCAACGGACTAGCGGGCCTAGGCGATACGCAGTATTTT. Translating it yields CASSNGLAGLGDTQYF.